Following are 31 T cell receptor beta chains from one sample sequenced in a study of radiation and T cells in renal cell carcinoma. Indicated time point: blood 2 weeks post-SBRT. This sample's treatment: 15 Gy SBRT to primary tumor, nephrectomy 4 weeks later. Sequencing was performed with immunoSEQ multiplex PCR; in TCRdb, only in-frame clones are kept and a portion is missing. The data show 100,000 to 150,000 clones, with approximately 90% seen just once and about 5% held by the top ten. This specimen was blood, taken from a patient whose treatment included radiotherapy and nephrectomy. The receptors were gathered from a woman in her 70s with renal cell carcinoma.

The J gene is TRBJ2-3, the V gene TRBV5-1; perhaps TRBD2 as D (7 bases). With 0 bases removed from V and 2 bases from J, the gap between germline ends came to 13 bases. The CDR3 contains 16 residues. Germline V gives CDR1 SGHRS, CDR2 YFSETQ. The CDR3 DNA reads TGCGCCAGCAGCTTGGTCGCGGGGGCCTTCACAGATACGCAGTATTTT. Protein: CASSLVAGAFTDTQYF. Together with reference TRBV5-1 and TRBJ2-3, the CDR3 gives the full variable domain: KAGVTQTPRYLIKTRGQQVTLSCSPISGHRSVSWYQQTPGQGLQFLFEYFSETQRNKGNFPGRFSGRQFSNSRSEMNVSTLELGDSALYLCASSLVAGAFTDTQYFGPGTRLTVL.

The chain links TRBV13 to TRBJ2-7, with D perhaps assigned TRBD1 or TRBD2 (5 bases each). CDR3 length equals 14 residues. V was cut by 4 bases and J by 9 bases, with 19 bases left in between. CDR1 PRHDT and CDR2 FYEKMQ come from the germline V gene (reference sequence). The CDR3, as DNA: TGTGCCAGCAGCTGGACTGGCGGACACAGGATGCAGTACTTC. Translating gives CASSWTGGHRMQYF.

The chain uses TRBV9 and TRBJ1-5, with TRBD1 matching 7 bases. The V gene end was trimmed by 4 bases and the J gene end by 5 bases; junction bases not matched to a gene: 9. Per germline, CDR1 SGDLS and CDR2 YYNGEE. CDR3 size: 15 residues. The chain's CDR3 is CASSPTTGADQPQHF. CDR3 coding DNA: TGTGCCAGCAGCCCCACTACAGGGGCAGATCAGCCCCAGCATTTT. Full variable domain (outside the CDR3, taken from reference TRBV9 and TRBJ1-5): DSGVTQTPKHLITATGQRVTLRCSPRSGDLSVYWYQQSLDQGLQFLIQYYNGEERAKGNILERFSAQQFPDLHSELNLSSLELGDSALYFCASSPTTGADQPQHFGDGTRLSIL.

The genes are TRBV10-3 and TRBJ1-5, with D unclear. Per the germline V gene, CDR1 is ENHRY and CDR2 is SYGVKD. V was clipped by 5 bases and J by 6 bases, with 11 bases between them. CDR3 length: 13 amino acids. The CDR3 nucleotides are TGTGCCATCAGTCGCGAAAGGGCTCAGCCCCAGCATTTT. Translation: CAISRERAQPQHF.

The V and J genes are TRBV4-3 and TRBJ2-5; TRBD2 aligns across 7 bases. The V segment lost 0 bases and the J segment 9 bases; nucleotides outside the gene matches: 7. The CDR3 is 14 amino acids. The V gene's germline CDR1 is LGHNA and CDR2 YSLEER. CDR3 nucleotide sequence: TGCGCCAGCAGCCAAGACTTGCTGAGCGGGGCCCAGTACTTC. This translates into CASSQDLLSGAQYF.

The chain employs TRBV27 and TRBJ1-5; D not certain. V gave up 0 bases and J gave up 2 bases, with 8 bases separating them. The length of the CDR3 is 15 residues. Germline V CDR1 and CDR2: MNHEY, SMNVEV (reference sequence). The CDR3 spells CASSLSLLGNQPQHF. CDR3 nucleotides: TGTGCCAGCAGTTTATCACTCTTGGGCAATCAGCCCCAGCATTTT.

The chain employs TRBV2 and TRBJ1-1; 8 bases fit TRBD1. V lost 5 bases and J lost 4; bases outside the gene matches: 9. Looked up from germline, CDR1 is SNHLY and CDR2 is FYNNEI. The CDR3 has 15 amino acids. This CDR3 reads CASSPDRVGITEAFF. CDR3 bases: TGTGCCAGCAGTCCGGACAGGGTTGGAATCACTGAAGCTTTCTTT.

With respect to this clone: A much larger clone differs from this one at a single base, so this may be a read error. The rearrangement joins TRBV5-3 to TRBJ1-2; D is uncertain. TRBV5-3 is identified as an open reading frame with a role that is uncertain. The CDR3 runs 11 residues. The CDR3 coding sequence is TGTGCCAGAAGCTTTTGGTATGGCTACGCCTTC. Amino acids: CARSFWYGYAF.

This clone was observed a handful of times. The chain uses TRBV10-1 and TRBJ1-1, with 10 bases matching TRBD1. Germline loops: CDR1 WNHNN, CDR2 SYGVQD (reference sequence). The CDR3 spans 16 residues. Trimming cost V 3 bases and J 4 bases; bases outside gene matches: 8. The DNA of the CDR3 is TGCGCCAGCAGTGATCCGAGGACAGGGGGTAGCACTGAAGCTTTCTTT. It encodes CASSDPRTGGSTEAFF.

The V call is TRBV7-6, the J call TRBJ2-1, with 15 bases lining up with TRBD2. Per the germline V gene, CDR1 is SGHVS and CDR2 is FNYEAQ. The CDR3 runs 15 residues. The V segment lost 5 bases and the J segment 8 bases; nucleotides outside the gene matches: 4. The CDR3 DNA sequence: TGTGCCAGCAGCCGGGGACTAGCGGGGGGAGATGAGCAGTTCTTC. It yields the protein CASSRGLAGGDEQFF.

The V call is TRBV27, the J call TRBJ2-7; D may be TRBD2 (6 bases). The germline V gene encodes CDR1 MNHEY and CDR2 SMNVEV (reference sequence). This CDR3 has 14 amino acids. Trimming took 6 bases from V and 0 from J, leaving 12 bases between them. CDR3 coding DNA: TGTGCCAGCAGCCCCCGGAGGGCCTCCTACGAGCAGTACTTC. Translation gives CASSPRRASYEQYF.

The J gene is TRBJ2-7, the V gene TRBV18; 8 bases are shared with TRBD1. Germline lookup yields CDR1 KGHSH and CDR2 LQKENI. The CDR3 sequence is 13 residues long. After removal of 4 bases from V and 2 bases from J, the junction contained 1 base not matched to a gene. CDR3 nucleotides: TGTGCCAGCTCACGGGACAGGACCTACGAGCAGTACTTC. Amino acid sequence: CASSRDRTYEQYF.

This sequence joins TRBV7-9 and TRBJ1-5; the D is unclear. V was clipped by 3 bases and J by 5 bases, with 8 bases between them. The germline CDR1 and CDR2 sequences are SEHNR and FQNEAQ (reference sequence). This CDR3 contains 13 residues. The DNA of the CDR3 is TGTGCCAGCAGCTTGGACCGTTATCAGCCCCAGCATTTT. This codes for CASSLDRYQPQHF.

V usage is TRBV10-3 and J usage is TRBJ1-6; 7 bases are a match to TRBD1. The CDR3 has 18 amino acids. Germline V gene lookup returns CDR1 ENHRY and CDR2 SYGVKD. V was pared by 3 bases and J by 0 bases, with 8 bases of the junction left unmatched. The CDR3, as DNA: TGTGCCATCAGTGATACCATTCCAGGGGGCTCCTATAATTCACCCCTCCACTTT. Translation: CAISDTIPGGSYNSPLHF.

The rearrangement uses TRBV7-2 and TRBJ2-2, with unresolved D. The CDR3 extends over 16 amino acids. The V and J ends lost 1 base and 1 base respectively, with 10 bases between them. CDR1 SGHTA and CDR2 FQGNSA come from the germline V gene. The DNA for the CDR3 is TGTGCCAGCAGCTTAGTAGGCTCTCAGAACACCGGGGAGCTGTTTTTT. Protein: CASSLVGSQNTGELFF. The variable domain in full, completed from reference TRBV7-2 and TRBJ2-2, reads GAGVSQSPSNKVTEKGKDVELRCDPISGHTALYWYRQSLGQGLEFLIYFQGNSAPDKSGLPSDRFSAERTGGSVSTLTIQRTQQEDSAVYLCASSLVGSQNTGELFFGEGSRLTVL.

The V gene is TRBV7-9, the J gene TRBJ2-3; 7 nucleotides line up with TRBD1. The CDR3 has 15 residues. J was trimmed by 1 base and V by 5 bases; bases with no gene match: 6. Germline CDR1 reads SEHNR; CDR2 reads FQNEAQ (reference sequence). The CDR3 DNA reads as TGTGCCAGCAGCCCAGACAGGGTGGGCACAGATACGCAGTATTTT. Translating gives CASSPDRVGTDTQYF.

CDR3 sequence (DNA): TGCGCCAGCAGTCTCCCGAACAGGGGAAACACTGAAGCTTTCTTT. Protein sequence: CASSLPNRGNTEAFF. The chain carries TRBV10-1 and TRBJ1-1; 7 bases line up with TRBD1. V was pared by 5 bases and J by 2 bases, with 8 bases of the junction left unmatched. Germline assignment: CDR1 WNHNN and CDR2 SYGVQD (reference sequence). This CDR3 contains 15 residues.

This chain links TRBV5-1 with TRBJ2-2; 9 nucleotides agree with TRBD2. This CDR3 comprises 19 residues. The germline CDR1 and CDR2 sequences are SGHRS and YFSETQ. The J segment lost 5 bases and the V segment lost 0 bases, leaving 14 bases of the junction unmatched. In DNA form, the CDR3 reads TGCGCCAGCAGCTTGGCCCCCGTGAAAGCGGGGGGTGGTACCGGGGAGCTGTTTTTT. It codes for CASSLAPVKAGGGTGELFF.

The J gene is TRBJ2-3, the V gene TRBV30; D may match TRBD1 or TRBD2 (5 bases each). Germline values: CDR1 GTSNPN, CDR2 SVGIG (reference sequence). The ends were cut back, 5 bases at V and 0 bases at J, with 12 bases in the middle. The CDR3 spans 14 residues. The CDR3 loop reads CAWGDRDSTDTQYF. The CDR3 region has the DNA TGTGCCTGGGGGGACCGGGACAGCACAGATACGCAGTATTTT.

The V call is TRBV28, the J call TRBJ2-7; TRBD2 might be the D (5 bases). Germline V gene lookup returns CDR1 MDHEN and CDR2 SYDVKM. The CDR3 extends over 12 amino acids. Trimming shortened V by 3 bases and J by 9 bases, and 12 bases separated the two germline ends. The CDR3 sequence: CASSLLESGQYF. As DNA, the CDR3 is TGTGCCAGCAGTTTGTTAGAGAGCGGGCAGTACTTC.

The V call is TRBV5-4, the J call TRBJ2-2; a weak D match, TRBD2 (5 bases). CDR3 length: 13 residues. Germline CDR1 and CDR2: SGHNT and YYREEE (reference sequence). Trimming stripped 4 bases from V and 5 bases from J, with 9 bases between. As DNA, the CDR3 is TGTGCCAGCAGCGTGAGGGTGACCGGGGAGCTGTTTTTT. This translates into CASSVRVTGELFF.

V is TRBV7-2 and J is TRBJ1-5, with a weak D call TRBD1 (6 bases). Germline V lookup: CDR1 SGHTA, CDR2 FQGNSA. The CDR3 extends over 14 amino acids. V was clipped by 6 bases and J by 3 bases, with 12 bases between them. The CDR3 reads CASSGGASNQPQHF. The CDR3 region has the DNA TGTGCCAGCAGTGGGGGGGCTTCCAATCAGCCCCAGCATTTT.

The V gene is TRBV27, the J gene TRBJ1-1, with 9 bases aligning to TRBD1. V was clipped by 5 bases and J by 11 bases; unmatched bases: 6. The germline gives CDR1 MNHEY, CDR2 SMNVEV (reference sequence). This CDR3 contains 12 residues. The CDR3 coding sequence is TGTGCCAGCAGTCCTTGGACAGGGGCCGCTTTCTTT. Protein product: CASSPWTGAAFF.

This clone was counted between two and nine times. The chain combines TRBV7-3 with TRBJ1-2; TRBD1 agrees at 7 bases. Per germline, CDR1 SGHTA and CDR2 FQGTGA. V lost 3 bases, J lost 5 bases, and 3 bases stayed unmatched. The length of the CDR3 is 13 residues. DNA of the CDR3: TGTGCCAGCAGCTTGGGACAGTGGTATGGCTACACCTTC. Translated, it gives CASSLGQWYGYTF.

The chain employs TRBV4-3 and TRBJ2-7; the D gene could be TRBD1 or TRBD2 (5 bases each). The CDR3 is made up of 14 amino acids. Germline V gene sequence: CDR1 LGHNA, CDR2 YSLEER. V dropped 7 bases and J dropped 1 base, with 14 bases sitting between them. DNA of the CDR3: TGCGCCAGCACCCGAGGGGTAGGATCCTACGAGCAGTACTTC. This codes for CASTRGVGSYEQYF.

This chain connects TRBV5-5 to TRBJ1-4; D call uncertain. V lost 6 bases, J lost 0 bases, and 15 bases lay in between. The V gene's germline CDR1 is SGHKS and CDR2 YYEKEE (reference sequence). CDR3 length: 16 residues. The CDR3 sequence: CASINRPTATNEKLFF. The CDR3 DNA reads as TGTGCCAGCATAAATCGCCCGACTGCAACTAATGAAAAACTGTTTTTT.

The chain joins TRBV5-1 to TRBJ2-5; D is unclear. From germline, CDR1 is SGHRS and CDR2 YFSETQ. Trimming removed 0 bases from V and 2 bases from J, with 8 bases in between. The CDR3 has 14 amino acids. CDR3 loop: CASSLGLLQETQYF. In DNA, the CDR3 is TGCGCCAGCAGCTTGGGACTTCTACAAGAGACCCAGTACTTC.

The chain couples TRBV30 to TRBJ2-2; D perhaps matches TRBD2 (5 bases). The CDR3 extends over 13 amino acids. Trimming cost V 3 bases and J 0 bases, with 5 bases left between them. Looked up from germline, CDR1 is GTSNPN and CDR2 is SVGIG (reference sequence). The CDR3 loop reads CAWSGANTGELFF. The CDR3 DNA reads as TGTGCCTGGAGCGGGGCGAACACCGGGGAGCTGTTTTTT.

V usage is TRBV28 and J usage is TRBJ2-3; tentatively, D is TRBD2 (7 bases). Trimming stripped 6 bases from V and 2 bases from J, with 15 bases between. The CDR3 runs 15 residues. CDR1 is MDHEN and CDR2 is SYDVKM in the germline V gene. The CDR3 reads CASSSGGPSTDTQYF. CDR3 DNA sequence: TGTGCCAGCAGCTCGGGGGGCCCCTCCACAGATACGCAGTATTTT.

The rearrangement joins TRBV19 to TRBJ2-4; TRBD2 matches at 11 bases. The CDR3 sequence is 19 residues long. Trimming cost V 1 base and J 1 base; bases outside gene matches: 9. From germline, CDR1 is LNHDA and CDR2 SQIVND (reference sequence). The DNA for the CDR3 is TGTGCCAGTAGTATAGCCAAAAATCCTAGCGGGGGGGCCAAAAACATTCAGTACTTC. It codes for CASSIAKNPSGGAKNIQYF.

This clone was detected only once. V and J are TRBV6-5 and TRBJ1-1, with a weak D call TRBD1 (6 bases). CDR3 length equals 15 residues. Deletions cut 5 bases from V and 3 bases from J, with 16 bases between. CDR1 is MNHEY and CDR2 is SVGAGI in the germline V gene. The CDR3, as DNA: TGTGCCAGCAGTCGTTACAGGGTTGACGACACTGAAGCTTTCTTT. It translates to CASSRYRVDDTEAFF.